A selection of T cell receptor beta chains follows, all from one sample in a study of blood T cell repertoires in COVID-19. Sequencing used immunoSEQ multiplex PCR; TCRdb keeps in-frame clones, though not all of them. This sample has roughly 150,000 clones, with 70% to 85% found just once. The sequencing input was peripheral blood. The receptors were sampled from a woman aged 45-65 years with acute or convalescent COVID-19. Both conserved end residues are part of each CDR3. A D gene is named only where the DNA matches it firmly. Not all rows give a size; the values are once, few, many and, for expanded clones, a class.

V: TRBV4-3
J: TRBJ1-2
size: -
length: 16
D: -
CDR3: CASSRSYSGPNYGYTF
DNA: TGCGCCAGCAGCCGCTCTTACAGCGGACCTAACTATGGCTACACCTTC

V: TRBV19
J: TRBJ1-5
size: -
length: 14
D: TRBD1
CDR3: CASSGTGGNQPQHF
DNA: TGTGCCAGTAGTGGGACAGGGGGCAATCAGCCCCAGCATTTT

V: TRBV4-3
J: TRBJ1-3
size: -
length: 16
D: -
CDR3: CASSPGFESSGNTIYF
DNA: TGCGCCAGCAGCCCAGGTTTCGAGAGCTCTGGAAACACCATATATTTT

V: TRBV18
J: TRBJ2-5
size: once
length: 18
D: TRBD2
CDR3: CASSPPGLVAGEQETQYF
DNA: TGTGCCAGCTCACCACCGGGCCTCGTAGCGGGGGAACAAGAGACCCAGTACTTC

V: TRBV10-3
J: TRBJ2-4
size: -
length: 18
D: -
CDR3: CAIISPGRQGLAKNIQYF
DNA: TGTGCCATCATCTCCCCGGGGAGACAGGGACTAGCCAAAAACATTCAGTACTTC

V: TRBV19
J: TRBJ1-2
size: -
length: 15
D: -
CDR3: CASSIGWDKSYGYTF
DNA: TGTGCCAGTAGTATAGGATGGGACAAGTCATATGGCTACACCTTC

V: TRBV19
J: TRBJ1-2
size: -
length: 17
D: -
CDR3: CASSIPPYGGENYGYTF
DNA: TGTGCCAGTAGTATTCCCCCTTATGGGGGGGAGAACTATGGCTACACCTTC

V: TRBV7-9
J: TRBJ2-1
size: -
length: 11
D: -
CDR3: CASSSSNEQFF
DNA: TGTGCCAGCAGCTCATCCAATGAGCAGTTCTTC

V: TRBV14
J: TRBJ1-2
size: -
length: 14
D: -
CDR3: CASSPGRGSDGYTF
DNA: TGTGCCAGCAGCCCGGGGAGGGGAAGCGATGGCTACACCTTC

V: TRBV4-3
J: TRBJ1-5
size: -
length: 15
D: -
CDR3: CASSQAVRGNQPQHF
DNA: TGCGCCAGCAGCCAAGCCGTCAGGGGCAATCAGCCCCAGCATTTT